Detailed here is one TCR beta chain. The sample belongs to a study of blood T cell repertoires in COVID-19. Study background: From the United States, Italy and Spain came samples of acute and convalescent COVID-19. From T cells, B-cell-depleted T cells, or PBMCs came the material, which was cDNA or gDNA.

Trimming took 8 bases from V and 6 from J; bases not matched to a gene: 11. The CDR3 covers 15 residues. Germline V gives CDR1 SGHRS, CDR2 YFSETQ. Authors' analysis steps: Reference gene primer amplification gave estimated nucleated cell counts. Here immunoSEQ multiplex PCR was the method, and the copy in TCRdb shows in-frame clones only, minus some. The D gene and trimming were derived from the DNA, and the V and J assignments and clone size from that table. The repertoire holds roughly 40,000 clones, with roughly 88% as singletons. V usage is TRBV5-1 and J usage is TRBJ2-1; 10 bases are a match to TRBD2. The source of this sequence is a human donor in a cohort sampled during active COVID-19. The sample taken for sequencing was peripheral blood. The CDR3 loop reads CASTRASGGSNEQFF. The CDR3 DNA is TGCGCCAGTACGCGGGCTAGCGGGGGCTCCAATGAGCAGTTCTTC.